What follows are 13 T cell receptor beta chains derived from one specimen sequenced in a study of CD8 T cells in Susac syndrome (dated by TCRdb to about 2019). The library was prepared using the immunoSEQ multiplex PCR assay. RNA was extracted with the RNeasy kit and 0.5 to 1 ug was reverse transcribed using random hexamers. The public sequencing data were trimmed at Q25 with fastp and processed into clonotypes with MiXCR by TCRdb, which kept only in-frame beta chains. Rows with one shared CDR3 protein collapse into an entry with the most common genes and DNA. Across this sample there are approximately 120,000 distinct CDR3 sequences, with approximately 93% seen only once. The top ten clones comprise around 0.3% of the sample. Sequenced sample: CD8+ T cells from PBMCs. These receptors all stem from a human donor with multiple sclerosis.

This chain links TRBV27 with TRBJ1-5; TRBD1 might be the D (5 bases). The CDR3 contains 12 residues. Germline V gene sequence: CDR1 MNHEY, CDR2 SMNVEV (reference sequence). Trimming pared 2 bases from V and 8 bases from J, leaving 7 bases between. The CDR3 loop reads CASSLIGEPQHF. The CDR3 DNA sequence: TGTGCCAGCAGTTTAATAGGGGAGCCCCAGCATTTT.

The chain is built from TRBV12-3 or TRBV12-4 and TRBJ2-1; a weak D match, TRBD1 (5 bases). The CDR3 contains 14 residues. Trimming took off 1 base at V and 7 bases at J, with 11 bases between the two ends. The CDR3 region is CASSLELRGNEQFF. The CDR3 nucleotides read TGTGCCAGCAGTTTAGAACTTAGGGGAAATGAGCAGTTCTTC.

CDR3 loop: CASTSASTDTQYF. CDR3 coding DNA: TGTGCCAGCACTAGCGCGAGTACAGATACGCAGTATTTT. J is TRBJ2-3 and V is TRBV2, with TRBD2 as a possible D gene (6 bases). With 7 bases removed from V and 3 bases from J, the gap between germline ends came to 11 bases. The CDR3 has 13 amino acids. Germline CDR1 SNHLY, CDR2 FYNNEI.

The V gene is TRBV6-2 or TRBV6-3, the J gene TRBJ1-1, with a tentative D call TRBD1 (6 bases). The ends were cut back, 2 bases at V and 1 base at J, with 8 bases in the middle. Germline values: CDR1 MNHEY, CDR2 SVGEGT. The CDR3 loop spans 14 amino acids. The CDR3 DNA reads as TGTGCCAGCAGTTACGACAGGTGGAACACTGAAGCTTTCTTT. As protein: CASSYDRWNTEAFF.

The chain has TRBV5-1 and TRBJ1-3; D remains ambiguous. This CDR3 comprises 16 residues. Trimming left V 0 bases short and J 0 bases short, with 10 bases between. The germline V gene has CDR1 SGHRS and CDR2 YFSETQ. Written as DNA, the CDR3 is TGCGCCAGCAGCTTGGAAGACGGGAGCTCTGGAAACACCATATATTTT. It codes for CASSLEDGSSGNTIYF. The whole variable domain, remainder taken from reference TRBV5-1 and TRBJ1-3, is KAGVTQTPRYLIKTRGQQVTLSCSPISGHRSVSWYQQTPGQGLQFLFEYFSETQRNKGNFPGRFSGRQFSNSRSEMNVSTLELGDSALYLCASSLEDGSSGNTIYFGEGSWLTVV.

The rearrangement uses TRBV27 and TRBJ2-2; D may correspond to TRBD1 or TRBD2 (5 bases each). There are 15 residues in the CDR3. The V and J ends lost 3 bases and 4 bases respectively, with 12 bases between them. Germline V gene sequence: CDR1 MNHEY, CDR2 SMNVEV (reference sequence). CDR3 sequence: CASSFSGAFTGELFF. In DNA form, the CDR3 reads TGTGCCAGCAGTTTCTCCGGGGCGTTCACCGGGGAGCTGTTTTTT.

This clonotype appeared a single time. The chain has TRBV5-6 and TRBJ2-2, with D perhaps TRBD2 (7 bases). Between the trimmed V and J ends, which lost 6 bases and 5 bases, there was a span of 23 bases. Germline CDR1 is SGHDT and CDR2 is YYEEEE. CDR3 length: 17 residues. Written as DNA, the CDR3 is TGTGCCAGCACCCCGGGGCGGGGGCAAAGGTGGACCGGGGAGCTGTTTTTT. Translating it yields CASTPGRGQRWTGELFF.

The rearrangement joins TRBV3-1 to TRBJ1-2, with D possibly matching TRBD1 (6 bases). The CDR3 has 15 residues. Germline V CDR1 and CDR2: LGHDT, YNNKEL (reference sequence). The germline V and J ends were trimmed by 0 bases and 4 bases, with 12 bases remaining between them. The CDR3: CASSQEGGRTYGYTF. The CDR3 DNA is TGTGCCAGCAGCCAAGAAGGGGGACGGACCTATGGCTACACCTTC. The complete variable domain, with remaining parts taken from reference TRBV3-1 and TRBJ1-2, reads DTAVSQTPKYLVTQMGNDKSIKCEQNLGHDTMYWYKQDSKKFLKIMFSYNNKELIINETVPNRFSPKSPDKAHLNLHINSLELGDSAVYFCASSQEGGRTYGYTFGSGTRLTVV.

The chain combines TRBV27 with TRBJ1-5; no definite D call. The CDR3 contains 16 residues. V lost 1 base, J lost 2 bases, and 12 bases lay in between. CDR1 and CDR2 from the germline V gene are MNHEY and SMNVEV (reference sequence). Written as DNA, the CDR3 is TGTGCCAGCAGTTTATGGCGGGATGGAGGCAATCAGCCCCAGCATTTT. Its protein is CASSLWRDGGNQPQHF.

V is TRBV5-6 and J is TRBJ2-1; 10 bases align to TRBD1. The junction had 6 bases not matched to a gene; V was cut back by 3 bases and J by 9 bases. This CDR3 has 14 residues. Germline CDR1 reads SGHDT; CDR2 reads YYEEEE. CDR3 in amino acids: CASSWGTGAVEQFF. The CDR3 DNA reads TGTGCCAGCAGCTGGGGGACAGGGGCGGTTGAGCAGTTCTTC. The full variable domain, completed using reference TRBV5-6 and TRBJ2-1, is DAGVTQSPTHLIKTRGQQVTLRCSPKSGHDTVSWYQQALGQGPQFIFQYYEEEERQRGNFPDRFSGHQFPNYSSELNVNALLLGDSALYLCASSWGTGAVEQFFGPGTRLTVL.

This chain joins TRBV30 and TRBJ2-4, with D possibly being TRBD2 (7 bases). The CDR3 is made up of 15 amino acids. Germline V gene data show CDR1 as GTSNPN and CDR2 as SVGIG (reference sequence). The germline V and J ends were trimmed by 2 bases and 9 bases, with 20 bases remaining between them. CDR3 loop: CAWSSDSRGGGIQYF. In nucleotides, the CDR3 is TGTGCCTGGAGTTCTGACTCACGGGGAGGGGGCATTCAGTACTTC.

The gene calls are TRBV13 and TRBJ2-5, with D uncertain. This CDR3 is 15 amino acids long. V was cut by 2 bases and J by 4 bases, with 14 bases left in between. The germline V gene has CDR1 PRHDT and CDR2 FYEKMQ (reference sequence). CDR3 nucleotides: TGTGCCAGCAGCTTAAGACGCTCTCGAGGAGAGACCCAGTACTTC. Its protein product is CASSLRRSRGETQYF.

The chain links TRBV5-1 to TRBJ2-7; D possibly corresponds to TRBD2 (5 bases). Trimming took 3 bases from V and 7 from J, leaving 8 bases between them. The CDR3 runs to 11 residues. Germline loops: CDR1 SGHRS, CDR2 YFSETQ. CDR3 sequence: CASSSGREQYF. CDR3 in DNA: TGCGCCAGCAGCTCGGGAAGGGAGCAGTACTTC. The variable domain in full, completed from reference TRBV5-1 and TRBJ2-7, reads KAGVTQTPRYLIKTRGQQVTLSCSPISGHRSVSWYQQTPGQGLQFLFEYFSETQRNKGNFPGRFSGRQFSNSRSEMNVSTLELGDSALYLCASSSGREQYFGPGTRLTVT.